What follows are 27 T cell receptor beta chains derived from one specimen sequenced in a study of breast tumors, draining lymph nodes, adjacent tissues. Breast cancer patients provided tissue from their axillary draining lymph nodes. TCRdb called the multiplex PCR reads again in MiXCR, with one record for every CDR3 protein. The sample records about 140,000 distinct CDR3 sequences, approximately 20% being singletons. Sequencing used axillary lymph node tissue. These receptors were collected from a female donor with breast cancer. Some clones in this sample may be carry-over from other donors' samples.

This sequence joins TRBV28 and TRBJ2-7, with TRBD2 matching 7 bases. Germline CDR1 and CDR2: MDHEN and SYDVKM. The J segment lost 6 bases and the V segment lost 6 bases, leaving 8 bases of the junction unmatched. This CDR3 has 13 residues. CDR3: CASSVSSGTEQYF. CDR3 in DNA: TGTGCCAGCAGCGTAAGCAGCGGGACCGAGCAGTACTTC.

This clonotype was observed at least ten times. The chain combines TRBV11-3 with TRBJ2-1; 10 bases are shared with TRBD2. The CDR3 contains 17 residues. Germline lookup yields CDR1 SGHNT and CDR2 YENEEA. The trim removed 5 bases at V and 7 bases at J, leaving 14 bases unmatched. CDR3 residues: CASSREGLAGDANEQFF. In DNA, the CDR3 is TGTGCCAGCAGCCGAGAGGGGCTAGCGGGAGACGCAAATGAGCAGTTCTTC.

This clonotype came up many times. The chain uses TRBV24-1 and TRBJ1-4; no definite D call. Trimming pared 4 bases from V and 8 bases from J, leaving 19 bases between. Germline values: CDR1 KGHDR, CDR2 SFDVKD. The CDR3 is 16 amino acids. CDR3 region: CATSDPLTADGEKLFF. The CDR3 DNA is TGTGCCACCAGTGACCCCCTGACTGCCGACGGGGAAAAACTGTTTTTT.

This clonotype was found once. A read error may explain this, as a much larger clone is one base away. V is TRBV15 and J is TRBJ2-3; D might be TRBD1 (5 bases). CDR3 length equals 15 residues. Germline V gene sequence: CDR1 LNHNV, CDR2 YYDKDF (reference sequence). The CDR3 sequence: CAARDHRSYTDTQYF. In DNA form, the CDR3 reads TGTGCCGCCAGGGATCACAGGTCGTACACAGATACGCAGTATTTT.

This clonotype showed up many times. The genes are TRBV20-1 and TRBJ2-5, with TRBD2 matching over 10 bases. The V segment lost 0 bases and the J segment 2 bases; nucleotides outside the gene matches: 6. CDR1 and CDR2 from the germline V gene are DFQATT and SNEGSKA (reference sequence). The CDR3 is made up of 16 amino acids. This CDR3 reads CSAREISGRVQETQYF. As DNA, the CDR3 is TGCAGTGCTAGAGAAATCAGCGGGAGGGTACAAGAGACCCAGTACTTC.

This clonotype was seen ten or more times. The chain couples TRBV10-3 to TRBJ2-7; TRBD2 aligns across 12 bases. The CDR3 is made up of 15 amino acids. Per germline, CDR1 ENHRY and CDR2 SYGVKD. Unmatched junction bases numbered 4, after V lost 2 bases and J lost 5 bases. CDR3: CAISEGLAGPNEQYF. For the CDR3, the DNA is TGTGCCATCAGTGAGGGACTAGCGGGACCCAACGAGCAGTACTTC.

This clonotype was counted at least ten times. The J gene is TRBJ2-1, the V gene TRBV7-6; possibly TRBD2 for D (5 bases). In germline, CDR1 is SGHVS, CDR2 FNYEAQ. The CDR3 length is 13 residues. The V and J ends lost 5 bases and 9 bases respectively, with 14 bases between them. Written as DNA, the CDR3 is TGTGCCAGCAGCAAAACTAGTCTGGGTGAGCAGTTCTTC. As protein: CASSKTSLGEQFF.

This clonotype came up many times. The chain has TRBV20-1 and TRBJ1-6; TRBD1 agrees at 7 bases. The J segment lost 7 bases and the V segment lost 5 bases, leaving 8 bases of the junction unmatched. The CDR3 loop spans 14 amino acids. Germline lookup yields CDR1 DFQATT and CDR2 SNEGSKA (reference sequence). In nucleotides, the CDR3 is TGCAGTGCTGAATCGACAGGGAAGAATTCACCCCTCCACTTT. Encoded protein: CSAESTGKNSPLHF.

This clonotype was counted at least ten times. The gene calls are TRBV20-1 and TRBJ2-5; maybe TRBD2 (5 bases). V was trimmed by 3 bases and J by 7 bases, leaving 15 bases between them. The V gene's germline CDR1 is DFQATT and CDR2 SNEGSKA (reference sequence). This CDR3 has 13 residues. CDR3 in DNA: TGCAGTGCTAGTGGGGAGCTCTGGGGGACCCAGTACTTC. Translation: CSASGELWGTQYF.

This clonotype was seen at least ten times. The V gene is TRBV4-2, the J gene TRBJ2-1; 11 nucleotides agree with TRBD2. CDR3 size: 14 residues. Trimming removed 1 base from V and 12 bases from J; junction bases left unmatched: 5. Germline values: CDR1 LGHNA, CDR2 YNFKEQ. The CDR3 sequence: CASSQGLAGSGQFF. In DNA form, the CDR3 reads TGTGCCAGCAGCCAAGGACTAGCGGGAAGTGGGCAGTTCTTC.

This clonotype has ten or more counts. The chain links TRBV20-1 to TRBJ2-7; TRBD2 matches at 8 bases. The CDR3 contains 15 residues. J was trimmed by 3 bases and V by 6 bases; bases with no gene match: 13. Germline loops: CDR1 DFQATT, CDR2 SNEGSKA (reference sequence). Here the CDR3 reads CSAFELAVDSYEQYF. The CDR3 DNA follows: TGCAGTGCATTCGAACTAGCGGTCGATAGCTACGAGCAGTACTTC.

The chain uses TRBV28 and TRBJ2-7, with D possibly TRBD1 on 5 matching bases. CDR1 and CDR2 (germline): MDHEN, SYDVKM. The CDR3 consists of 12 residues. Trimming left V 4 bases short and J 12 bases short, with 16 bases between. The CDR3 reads CASSSPLRVRYF. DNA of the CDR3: TGTGCCAGCAGTTCACCACTCAGGGTTCGGTACTTC.

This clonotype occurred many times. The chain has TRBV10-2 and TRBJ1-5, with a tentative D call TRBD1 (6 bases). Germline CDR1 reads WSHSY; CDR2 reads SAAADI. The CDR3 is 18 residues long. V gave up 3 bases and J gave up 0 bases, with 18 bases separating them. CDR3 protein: CASSEQGRLGDSNQPQHF. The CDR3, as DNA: TGCGCCAGCAGTGAACAGGGACGTTTGGGTGATAGCAATCAGCCCCAGCATTTT.

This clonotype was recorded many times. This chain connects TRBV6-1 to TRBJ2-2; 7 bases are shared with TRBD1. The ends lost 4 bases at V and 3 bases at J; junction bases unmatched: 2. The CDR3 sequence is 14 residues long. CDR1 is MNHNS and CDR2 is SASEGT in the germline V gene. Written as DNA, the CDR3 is TGTGCCAGCAGTGGGACAGGAGACACCGGGGAGCTGTTTTTT. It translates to CASSGTGDTGELFF.

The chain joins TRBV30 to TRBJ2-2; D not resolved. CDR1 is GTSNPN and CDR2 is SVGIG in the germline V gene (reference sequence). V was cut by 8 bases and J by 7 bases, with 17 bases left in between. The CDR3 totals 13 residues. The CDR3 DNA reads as TGTGCCGGCTTCCGCAGCCAATTCGGGGAGCTGTTTTTT. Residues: CAGFRSQFGELFF.

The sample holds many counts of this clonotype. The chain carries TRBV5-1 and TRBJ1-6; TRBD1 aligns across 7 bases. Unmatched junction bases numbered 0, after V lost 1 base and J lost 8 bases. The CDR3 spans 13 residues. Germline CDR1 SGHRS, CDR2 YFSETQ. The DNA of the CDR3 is TGCGCCAGCAGCTTGACAGGGGATTCACCCCTCCACTTT. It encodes CASSLTGDSPLHF.

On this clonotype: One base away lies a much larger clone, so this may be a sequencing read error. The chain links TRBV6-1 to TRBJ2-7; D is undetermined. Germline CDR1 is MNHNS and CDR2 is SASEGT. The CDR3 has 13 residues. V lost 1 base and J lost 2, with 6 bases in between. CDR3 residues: CASSEGVPYEQYF. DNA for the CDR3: TGTGCCAGCAGTGAAGGTGTTCCCTACGAGCAGTACTTC.

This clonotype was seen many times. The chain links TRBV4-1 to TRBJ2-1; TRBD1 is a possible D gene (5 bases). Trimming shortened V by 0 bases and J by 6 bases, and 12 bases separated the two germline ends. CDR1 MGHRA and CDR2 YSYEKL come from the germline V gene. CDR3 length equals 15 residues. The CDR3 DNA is TGCGCCAGCAGCCAAGATAGGACACTTAGCAATGAGCAGTTCTTC. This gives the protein CASSQDRTLSNEQFF.

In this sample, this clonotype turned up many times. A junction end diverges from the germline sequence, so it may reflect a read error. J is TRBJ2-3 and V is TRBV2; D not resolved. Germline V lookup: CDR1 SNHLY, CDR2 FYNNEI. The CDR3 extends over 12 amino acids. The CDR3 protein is CASRISRDTQYF. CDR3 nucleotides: TGTGCCAGCAGGATTAGCAGAGATACGCAGTATTTT.

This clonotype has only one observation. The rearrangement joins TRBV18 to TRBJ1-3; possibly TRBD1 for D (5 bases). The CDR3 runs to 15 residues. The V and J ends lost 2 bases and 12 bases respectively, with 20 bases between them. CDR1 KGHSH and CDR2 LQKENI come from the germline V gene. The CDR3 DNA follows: TGTGCCAGCTCACCAATTCGCAGGGAATCTTGGATCATATATTTT. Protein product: CASSPIRRESWIIYF.

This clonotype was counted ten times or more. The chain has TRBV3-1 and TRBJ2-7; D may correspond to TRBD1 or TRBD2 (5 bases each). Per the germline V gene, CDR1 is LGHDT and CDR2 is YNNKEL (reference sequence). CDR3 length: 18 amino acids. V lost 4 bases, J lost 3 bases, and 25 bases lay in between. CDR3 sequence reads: CASSPSRGIGVAVYEQYF. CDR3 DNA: TGTGCCAGCAGCCCCAGTAGGGGAATCGGGGTGGCGGTCTACGAGCAGTACTTC.

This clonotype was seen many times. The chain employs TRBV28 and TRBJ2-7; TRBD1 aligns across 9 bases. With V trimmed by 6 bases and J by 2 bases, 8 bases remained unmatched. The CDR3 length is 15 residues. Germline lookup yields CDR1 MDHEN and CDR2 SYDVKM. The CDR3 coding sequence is TGTGCCAGCAGCCCTCCGGGACAGGGTACCTACGAGCAGTACTTC. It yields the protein CASSPPGQGTYEQYF.

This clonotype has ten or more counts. Written as DNA, the CDR3 is TGTGCCAGCTCAACAGGGAGCTCCTATAATTCACCCCTCCACTTT. Protein: CASSTGSSYNSPLHF. The chain carries TRBV18 and TRBJ1-6; possible D gene TRBD1, 6 bases. Trimming removed 5 bases at V and 0 bases at J, with 8 bases between. This CDR3 has 15 residues. Germline values: CDR1 KGHSH, CDR2 LQKENI.

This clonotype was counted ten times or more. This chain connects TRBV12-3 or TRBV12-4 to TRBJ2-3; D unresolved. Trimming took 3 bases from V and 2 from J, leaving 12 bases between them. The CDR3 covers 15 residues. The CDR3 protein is CASSFGQKTTDTQYF. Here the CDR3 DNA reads TGTGCCAGCAGTTTTGGGCAGAAAACCACAGATACGCAGTATTTT.

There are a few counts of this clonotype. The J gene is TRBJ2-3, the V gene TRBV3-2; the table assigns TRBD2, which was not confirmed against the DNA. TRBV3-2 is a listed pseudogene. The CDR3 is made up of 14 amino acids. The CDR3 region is CAGRPSGSPDTQYF. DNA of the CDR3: TGTGCCGGGAGACCTAGCGGGAGCCCAGATACGCAGTATTTT.

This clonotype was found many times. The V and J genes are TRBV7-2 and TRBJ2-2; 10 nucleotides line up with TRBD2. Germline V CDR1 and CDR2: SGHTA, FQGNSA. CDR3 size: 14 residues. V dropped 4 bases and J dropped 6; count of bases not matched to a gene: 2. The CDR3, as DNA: TGTGCCAGCAGCTCCAGCGGGAGGGCCGGGGAGCTGTTTTTT. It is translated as CASSSSGRAGELFF.

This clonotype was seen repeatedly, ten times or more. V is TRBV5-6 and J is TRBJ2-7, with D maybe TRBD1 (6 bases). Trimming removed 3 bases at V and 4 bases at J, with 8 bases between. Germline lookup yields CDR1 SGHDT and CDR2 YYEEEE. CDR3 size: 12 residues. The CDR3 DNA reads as TGTGCCAGCAGCTGGGACAAATACGAGCAGTACTTC. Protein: CASSWDKYEQYF.